Following are 10 T cell receptor beta chains from one sample sequenced in a study of shared clonotypes between healthy human individuals. Sequencing was performed with immunoSEQ multiplex PCR; in TCRdb, only in-frame clones are kept and a portion is missing. Of some 2,500,000 clones in the sample, roughly 93% were seen once. What was sequenced was naive CD4+ T cells from PBMCs. As for subset: CD45RA+ positively selected. The receptor source for this set is a man younger than 30 in good health. Some clones in this sample may be carry-over from other donors' samples.

The gene calls are TRBV29-1 and TRBJ1-3; D unclear. Between the trimmed V and J ends, which lost 4 bases and 0 bases, there was a span of 13 bases. The CDR3 is 15 residues long. Germline V gene sequence: CDR1 SQVTM, CDR2 ANQGSEA. CDR3 sequence: CSVASAVASGNTIYF. The CDR3, as DNA: TGCAGCGTTGCATCGGCGGTAGCCTCTGGAAACACCATATATTTT.

This chain links TRBV7-2 with TRBJ1-2; 7 bases line up with TRBD1. V lost 7 bases and J lost 5; bases outside the gene matches: 10. Germline V lookup: CDR1 SGHTA, CDR2 FQGNSA. CDR3 size: 14 residues. The CDR3 protein is CASTSGGTAYGYTF. The CDR3 coding sequence is TGTGCCAGCACCTCGGGGGGGACAGCTTATGGCTACACCTTC.

The genes are TRBV12-1 and TRBJ2-1; the table's TRBD2 call for D was not verified on the DNA. TRBV12-1 is a known pseudogene. CDR3 length equals 17 residues. CDR3 region: CASSFAPGLGPRDEQFF. The CDR3 DNA is TGTGCCAGCAGCTTTGCCCCTGGACTAGGGCCCCGGGATGAGCAGTTCTTC.

A word on this clone: The junction departs from germline at one end; a sequencing error may be responsible. CDR3 nucleotides: TGTGCCAGCAGTCACTCGTTTGGGCGTCTGCTGAGGGAGCAGTACTTC. This sequence encodes CASSHSFGRLLREQYF. The chain links TRBV6-5 to TRBJ2-7; D remains ambiguous. The CDR3 totals 16 residues. The germline V gene has CDR1 MNHEY and CDR2 SVGAGI.

This clone has a single count. Different DNA sequences within this sample yield the same CDR3. The V gene is TRBV7-9, the J gene TRBJ1-2, with 11 positions matching TRBD1. V shed 5 bases, J shed 8 bases, and the junction held 4 bases outside the gene matches. The CDR3 contains 13 residues. The germline CDR1 and CDR2 sequences are SEHNR and FQNEAQ (reference sequence). The CDR3 is CASSLGTGGGYTF. The CDR3 DNA sequence: TGTGCCAGCAGCCTCGGGACAGGGGGAGGCTACACCTTC.

This sequence joins TRBV6-5 and TRBJ1-5; weak D call: TRBD1 (5 bases). Germline-derived CDR1 and CDR2 are MNHEY and SVGAGI. CDR3 length: 15 amino acids. V was shortened by 0 bases and J by 4 bases, with 10 bases between the two germline ends. CDR3 in amino acids: CASSYSSGRNQPQHF. CDR3 in DNA: TGTGCCAGCAGTTACTCGTCAGGGAGGAATCAGCCCCAGCATTTT.

The chain joins TRBV7-9 to TRBJ2-1; D remains ambiguous. CDR3 length: 17 amino acids. V gave up 5 bases and J gave up 8 bases, with 25 bases separating them. Germline V gene sequence: CDR1 SEHNR, CDR2 FQNEAQ (reference sequence). CDR3 nucleotides: TGTGCCAGCAGCCCCGGGCGGATTTTAAAGCCCATCGATGAGCAGTTCTTC. Translating it yields CASSPGRILKPIDEQFF.

V usage is TRBV29-1 and J usage is TRBJ2-5; 9 positions agree with TRBD2. Germline values: CDR1 SQVTM, CDR2 ANQGSEA. This CDR3 has 17 residues. The J segment lost 1 base and the V segment lost 2 bases, leaving 11 bases of the junction unmatched. Written as DNA, the CDR3 is TGCAGCGTTGAACCCCTCGTGCCTAGCGGGACCCAAGAGACCCAGTACTTC. Protein sequence: CSVEPLVPSGTQETQYF.

This chain joins TRBV6-1 and TRBJ2-2; unclear D gene. Trimming removed 3 bases at V and 4 bases at J, with 12 bases between. Per germline, CDR1 MNHNS and CDR2 SASEGT. The CDR3 runs 15 residues. The chain's CDR3 is CASSDRAAGTGELFF. CDR3 DNA sequence: TGTGCCAGCAGTGACCGCGCGGCCGGCACCGGGGAGCTGTTTTTT.

The chain links TRBV6-5 to TRBJ1-1; no definite D call. The CDR3 is 15 residues long. Germline CDR1 and CDR2: MNHEY and SVGAGI. V lost 3 bases and J lost 3, with 14 bases in between. DNA for the CDR3: TGTGCCAGCAGTTATCAACCTCGGAGGCACACTGAAGCTTTCTTT. Its protein product is CASSYQPRRHTEAFF.